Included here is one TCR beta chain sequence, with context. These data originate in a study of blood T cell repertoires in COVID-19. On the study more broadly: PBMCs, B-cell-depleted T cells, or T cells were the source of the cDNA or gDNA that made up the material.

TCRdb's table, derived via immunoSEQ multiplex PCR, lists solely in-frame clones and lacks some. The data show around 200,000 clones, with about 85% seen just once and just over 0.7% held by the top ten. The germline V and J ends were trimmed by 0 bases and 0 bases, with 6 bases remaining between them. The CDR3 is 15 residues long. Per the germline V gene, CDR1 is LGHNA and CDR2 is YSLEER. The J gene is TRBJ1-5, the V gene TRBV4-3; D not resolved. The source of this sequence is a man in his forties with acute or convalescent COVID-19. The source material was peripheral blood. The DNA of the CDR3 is TGCGCCAGCAGCCAAGACGGGTATAGCAATCAGCCCCAGCATTTT. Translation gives CASSQDGYSNQPQHF.